Described below is a single T cell receptor beta chain sequence and its context. Its target is not known. This record comes from a study of cytomegalovirus exposure and HLA in healthy donors. The CDR3 contains 16 residues. The V and J ends lost 3 bases and 4 bases respectively, with 16 bases between them. Per the germline V gene, CDR1 is SGHRS and CDR2 is YFSETQ. Study-wide results and limits: The classifier reportedly diagnosed cytomegalovirus status with high sensitivity and specificity. One later analysis, an examination of the roughly 130 validation repertoires, found that first-cohort TCR clusters tended to co-occur in them. The study flagged about 150 TCR beta chains as cytomegalovirus-associated.

The data were produced by immunoSEQ multiplex PCR, yet TCRdb's version contains in-frame clones alone and is incomplete. This sample has a few hundred thousand clones, with around 87% found just once. This receptor was taken from a woman aged 18 to 35 in good health and CMV-seronegative. V is TRBV5-1 and J is TRBJ2-2, with D possibly being TRBD2 (6 bases). Sequencing used PBMCs. The CDR3 sequence: CASSYLAGGVTGELFF. In nucleotides, the CDR3 is TGCGCCAGCAGCTACCTGGCGGGCGGGGTCACCGGGGAGCTGTTTTTT.